One and the same sample provided the 19 T cell receptor beta chains below, sequenced in a study of T cell responses to AZD1222 COVID-19 vaccine. The assay was immunoSEQ multiplex PCR, and TCRdb's table has in-frame clones only and misses some. Of about 120,000 clones listed, 70% to 90% were seen once; the top ten hold around 8.6%. The sample in question was peripheral blood, obtained on day 0 of AZD1222 vaccination. These receptors were collected from an adult in good health.

This chain uses TRBV5-1 with TRBJ2-1; 10 bases are a match to TRBD2. J gave up 10 bases and V 7 bases, and 14 bases lay outside the gene matches. Germline values: CDR1 SGHRS, CDR2 YFSETQ. The CDR3 contains 15 residues. This chain's CDR3 is CASQPGLAPLGEQFF. The CDR3 DNA follows: TGCGCCAGCCAACCGGGACTAGCGCCCTTGGGGGAGCAGTTCTTC. The variable domain in full, completed from reference TRBV5-1 and TRBJ2-1, reads KAGVTQTPRYLIKTRGQQVTLSCSPISGHRSVSWYQQTPGQGLQFLFEYFSETQRNKGNFPGRFSGRQFSNSRSEMNVSTLELGDSALYLCASQPGLAPLGEQFFGPGTRLTVL.

V usage is TRBV6-5 and J usage is TRBJ2-1, with a possible D match to TRBD2 (6 bases). This CDR3 has 16 residues. Germline CDR1 reads MNHEY; CDR2 reads SVGAGI. Deletions cut 4 bases from V and 2 bases from J, with 15 bases between. The CDR3 DNA reads as TGTGCCAGCAGTTCCCGGAGGGGCGGGGCCTACAATGAGCAGTTCTTC. As protein: CASSSRRGGAYNEQFF.

This chain links TRBV5-4 with TRBJ2-1; D uncertain. The CDR3 consists of 14 residues. V was shortened by 4 bases and J by 8 bases, with 16 bases between the two germline ends. Per germline, CDR1 SGHNT and CDR2 YYREEE (reference sequence). CDR3 region: CASSRLGNLDEQFF. CDR3 sequence (DNA): TGTGCCAGCAGCCGGTTGGGAAATCTCGATGAGCAGTTCTTC.

Only a few counts were recorded for this clone. The chain carries TRBV9 and TRBJ1-1, with 8 bases that match TRBD1. The CDR3 runs to 16 residues. Germline CDR1 reads SGDLS; CDR2 reads YYNGEE. The V segment lost 2 bases and the J segment 3 bases; nucleotides outside the gene matches: 9. The CDR3 is CASSVEGTGGYTEAFF. The CDR3 coding sequence is TGTGCCAGCAGCGTCGAGGGAACAGGGGGTTACACTGAAGCTTTCTTT.

J is TRBJ1-6 and V is TRBV19; no clear D gene. V lost 3 bases, J lost 7 bases, and 4 bases lay in between. Germline CDR1 LNHDA, CDR2 SQIVND (reference sequence). The CDR3 spans 12 residues. CDR3: CASSIRNSPLHF. The CDR3 bases are TGTGCCAGTAGTATTCGAAATTCACCCCTCCACTTT.

V usage is TRBV7-8 and J usage is TRBJ1-1, with D perhaps TRBD1 (5 bases). Germline assignment: CDR1 SGHVS and CDR2 FQNEAQ. The CDR3 extends over 16 amino acids. Trimming shortened V by 5 bases and J by 4 bases, and 20 bases separated the two germline ends. DNA of the CDR3: TGTGCCAGCAGCCCCAGGGTAGGTCCTACGGGCACTGAAGCTTTCTTT. Protein sequence: CASSPRVGPTGTEAFF.

CDR3: CASSLGGRVNEKLFF. The CDR3 nucleotides are TGTGCCAGCAGCTTAGGAGGACGGGTTAATGAAAAACTGTTTTTT. The chain carries TRBV7-2 and TRBJ1-4; D unresolved. V was shortened by 1 base and J by 4 bases, with 10 bases between the two germline ends. CDR1 SGHTA and CDR2 FQGNSA come from the germline V gene. The CDR3 consists of 15 residues.

A remark on this clone: At one of its ends the junction is not consistent with the germline gene, which may arise from a read error. The V gene is TRBV7-7, the J gene TRBJ2-5, with 9 bases that match TRBD1. Germline V lookup: CDR1 SSHAT, CDR2 FNYEAQ (reference sequence). The CDR3 totals 15 residues. CDR3 residues: CASSSTGTGKETQYF. CDR3 DNA sequence: TGTGCTAGCAGTTCTACCGGGACAGGGAAAGAGACCCAGTACTTC.

V gene TRBV10-2 combines with J gene TRBJ1-6; 9 bases fit TRBD1. The V and J ends lost 7 bases and 7 bases, in that order; junction bases with no gene match: 8. Germline CDR1 and CDR2: WSHSY and SAAADI. The CDR3 sequence is 15 residues long. The CDR3, as DNA: TGCGCCAGCACCCGGACAGGGGCTGAGAATTCACCCCTCCACTTT. Translating gives CASTRTGAENSPLHF.

The V call is TRBV5-1, the J call TRBJ1-5; D is unresolved. Per germline, CDR1 SGHRS and CDR2 YFSETQ. Between the trimmed V and J ends, which lost 0 bases and 9 bases, there was a span of 10 bases. The CDR3 runs 13 residues. The DNA of the CDR3 is TGCGCCAGCAGCTTGGGGCCCGGAGGGCCCCAGCATTTT. Its translation: CASSLGPGGPQHF.

This clone was picked up one time. The chain joins TRBV19 to TRBJ1-1; D remains unclear. Trimming took off 7 bases at V and 6 bases at J, with 15 bases between the two ends. Germline loops: CDR1 LNHDA, CDR2 SQIVND (reference sequence). This CDR3 spans 13 amino acids. CDR3 nucleotide sequence: TGTGCCAGTACGAGGACGGGCGGCGCTGAAGCTTTCTTT. Translated: CASTRTGGAEAFF.

The chain recombines TRBV3-1 (or the pseudogene TRBV3-2) with TRBJ2-3; perhaps D is TRBD1 or TRBD2 (6 bases each). The CDR3 totals 15 residues. Trimming stripped 4 bases from V and 3 bases from J, with 14 bases between. Germline lookup yields CDR1 LGHDT and CDR2 YNNKEL (reference sequence). DNA for the CDR3: TGTGCCAGCAGCCGAAGGGGGGCTGAGACAGATACGCAGTATTTT. The encoded protein is CASSRRGAETDTQYF.

The V and J genes are TRBV2 and TRBJ1-1; D may be TRBD1 (5 bases). The CDR3 sequence is 12 residues long. Trimming took off 3 bases at V and 10 bases at J, with 12 bases between the two ends. CDR1 is SNHLY, CDR2 FYNNEI, per germline. The CDR3 region has the DNA TGTGCCAGCAGTGACCCTTCGAGGGGAGCTTTCTTT. Its protein product is CASSDPSRGAFF. The full variable domain, completed using reference TRBV2 and TRBJ1-1, is EPEVTQTPSHQVTQMGQEVILRCVPISNHLYFYWYRQILGQKVEFLVSFYNNEISEKSEIFDDQFSVERPDGSNFTLKIRSTKLEDSAMYFCASSDPSRGAFFGQGTRLTVV.

CDR3 in amino acids: CASSNTRQGGQPQHF. The CDR3 bases are TGTGCCAGTAGTAACACGCGACAGGGCGGCCAGCCCCAGCATTTT. The chain employs TRBV19 and TRBJ1-5; TRBD1 matches 7 bases. Germline V CDR1 and CDR2: LNHDA, SQIVND (reference sequence). V lost 4 bases and J lost 7; bases outside the gene matches: 10. The CDR3 is made up of 15 amino acids.

The CDR3 spells CSVGRKREAPRSNEQFF. DNA of the CDR3: TGCAGCGTTGGGAGGAAGCGGGAGGCCCCCCGGAGCAATGAGCAGTTCTTC. J is TRBJ2-1 and V is TRBV29-1; 9 bases match TRBD2. The germline V gene has CDR1 SQVTM and CDR2 ANQGSEA. The CDR3 is 17 residues long. Germline trimming cut 4 bases from V and 6 bases from J; bases unmatched to any gene: 16.

This clone was detected a few times. The sample carries other DNA sequences with the same CDR3. The rearrangement links TRBV5-4 to TRBJ1-2; D perhaps matches TRBD1 (6 bases). V dropped 2 bases and J dropped 2 bases, with 10 bases sitting between them. The CDR3 contains 14 residues. The V gene's germline CDR1 is SGHNT and CDR2 YYREEE (reference sequence). The CDR3 DNA follows: TGTGCCAGCAGCTTAGGGGGAACAAACTATGGCTACACCTTC. Translation gives CASSLGGTNYGYTF.

V usage is TRBV15 and J usage is TRBJ1-2, with D possibly TRBD1 on 5 matching bases. The CDR3 contains 13 residues. V was cut by 1 base and J by 4 bases, with 7 bases left in between. The germline V gene encodes CDR1 LNHNV and CDR2 YYDKDF (reference sequence). The DNA of the CDR3 is TGTGCCACCAGCAGAGGGGGGGGCTATGGCTACACCTTC. Residues: CATSRGGGYGYTF.

This rearrangement joins TRBV24-1 to TRBJ1-6; no clear D gene. CDR1 KGHDR and CDR2 SFDVKD come from the germline V gene. Trimming left V 10 bases short and J 8 bases short, with 14 bases between. CDR3 length: 13 residues. The CDR3 here is CATQQSEHSPLHF. As DNA, the CDR3 is TGTGCCACACAGCAATCCGAACATTCACCCCTCCACTTT.

The chain uses TRBV10-3 and TRBJ1-1; a weak D match, TRBD1 (6 bases). The CDR3 consists of 13 residues. Trimming removed 4 bases at V and 8 bases at J, with 14 bases between. CDR1 and CDR2 from the germline V gene are ENHRY and SYGVKD. The CDR3 sequence: CAISAQGSDEAFF. The CDR3 DNA follows: TGTGCCATCAGTGCGCAGGGGTCCGACGAAGCTTTCTTT.